The 32 T cell receptor beta chains in this list originate from one sample, sequenced in a study of T cells in Graves' hyperthyroidism and ophthalmopathy. There were TCR beta CDR3 regions amplified from RNA transcripts. RT-PCR in the first round (using the HTBI primer set) targeted the TCR CDR3. TCRdb used MiXCR to reprocess the multiplex PCR reads, holding one entry per CDR3 protein. The sample has 550,000 to 650,000 distinct CDR3 sequences; roughly 14% are singletons. Sequencing used blood. These receptors originate from a woman in her thirties with Graves' hyperthyroidism that later progressed to Graves' ophthalmopathy.

To note about this clonotype: A single base separates this from a much larger clone, so it may be a read error. Lacking the conserved final phenylalanine or tryptophan, this CDR3 likely reflects a read error. The chain employs TRBV11-2 and TRBJ1-3, with D hard to call. The V gene lost 5 bases and the J gene lost 4 bases, with 12 bases spanning the gap. This CDR3 spans 14 amino acids. Germline CDR1 reads SGHAT; CDR2 reads FQNNGV. In nucleotides, the CDR3 is TGTGCCAGCAGCCCAGCGGACGGCGGAAACACCATATATCTT. The encoded protein is CASSPADGGNTIYL.

This clonotype has ten or more counts. The chain links TRBV20-1 to TRBJ1-5, with D unclear. CDR1 and CDR2 from the germline V gene are DFQATT and SNEGSKA (reference sequence). Trimming left V 0 bases short and J 0 bases short, with 18 bases between. The CDR3 totals 18 residues. DNA for the CDR3: TGCAGTGCTAGAGATCTCGGTGTACAGTTAAATAGCAATCAGCCCCAGCATTTT. Translated, it gives CSARDLGVQLNSNQPQHF.

The V call is TRBV19, the J call TRBJ1-2; D unresolved. The CDR3 spans 15 residues. V dropped 2 bases and J dropped 5 bases, with 15 bases sitting between them. Germline assignment: CDR1 LNHDA and CDR2 SQIVND (reference sequence). The CDR3 bases are TGTGCCAGTAGTATACATAATCCACAAAGATATGGCTACACCTTC. This codes for CASSIHNPQRYGYTF.

This rearrangement joins TRBV5-8 to TRBJ1-3, with D unresolved. The CDR3 spans 14 residues. From germline, CDR1 is SGHTS and CDR2 YDEGEE. Trimming stripped 4 bases from V and 0 bases from J, with 8 bases between. DNA for the CDR3: TGTGCCAGCAGCGAAAGTTTCTCTGGAAACACCATATATTTT. This sequence encodes CASSESFSGNTIYF.

V usage is TRBV10-3 and J usage is TRBJ2-2, with 9 positions matching TRBD1. Trimming at V came to 7 bases and at J to 2 bases, leaving 5 bases not matched to a gene. From germline, CDR1 is ENHRY and CDR2 SYGVKD. The CDR3 has 15 residues. Here the CDR3 DNA reads TGTGCCATCATGGGGACAGGGTCAAACACCGGGGAGCTGTTTTTT. This translates into CAIMGTGSNTGELFF.

This clonotype appeared many times. In nucleotides, the CDR3 is TGTGCCAGCAAGAGCCCGACACCAGTCTCTGAAGCTTTCTTT. Translation: CASKSPTPVSEAFF. This chain joins TRBV2 and TRBJ1-1; D remains ambiguous. Between the trimmed V and J ends, which lost 7 bases and 6 bases, there was a span of 18 bases. Germline V lookup: CDR1 SNHLY, CDR2 FYNNEI. This CDR3 contains 14 residues.

This clonotype was recorded at least ten times. J is TRBJ1-3 and V is TRBV2, with TRBD1 as a possible D gene (5 bases). V dropped 10 bases and J dropped 4 bases, with 17 bases sitting between them. CDR3 length equals 14 residues. Germline V gene sequence: CDR1 SNHLY, CDR2 FYNNEI. This CDR3 is CATSRGTRGNTIYF. DNA of the CDR3: TGTGCCACCTCTCGGGGGACCAGAGGAAACACCATATATTTT.

This clonotype was counted at least ten times. The chain combines TRBV19 with TRBJ2-3, with TRBD2 matching 8 bases. This CDR3 spans 15 amino acids. Germline values: CDR1 LNHDA, CDR2 SQIVND (reference sequence). With V trimmed by 10 bases and J by 6 bases, 15 bases remained unmatched. The CDR3 region is CATYEGAGAGDTQYF. CDR3 nucleotides: TGTGCCACCTACGAGGGAGCGGGAGCAGGGGATACGCAGTATTTT.

Comment on this clonotype: A read error may be the cause here, since a much bigger clone is one base away. The chain joins TRBV19 to TRBJ2-7; 9 bases are a match to TRBD1. The CDR3 is 14 residues long. The V gene's germline CDR1 is LNHDA and CDR2 SQIVND (reference sequence). The CDR3 DNA sequence: TGTGTCAGTAGTACCGGACAGGGGAGCTACGAGCAGTACTTC. This codes for CVSSTGQGSYEQYF. The full variable domain, rest sourced from reference TRBV19 and TRBJ2-7, is DGGITQSPKYLFRKEGQNVTLSCEQNLNHDAMYWYRQDPGQGLRLIYYSQIVNDFQKGDIAEGYSVSREKKESFPLTVTSAQKNPTAFYLCVSSTGQGSYEQYFGPGTRLTVT.

The genes are TRBV9 and TRBJ2-7; D may be TRBD1 or TRBD2 (5 bases each). V was pared by 3 bases and J by 7 bases, with 26 bases between. The CDR3 has 17 residues. Germline V gene data show CDR1 as SGDLS and CDR2 as YYNGEE. CDR3 sequence: CASSAAVAGRVPIEQYF. In DNA form, the CDR3 reads TGTGCCAGCAGCGCCGCCGTTGCAGGGCGGGTACCGATAGAGCAGTACTTC. Full variable domain (remainder filled in from reference TRBV9 and TRBJ2-7): DSGVTQTPKHLITATGQRVTLRCSPRSGDLSVYWYQQSLDQGLQFLIQYYNGEERAKGNILERFSAQQFPDLHSELNLSSLELGDSALYFCASSAAVAGRVPIEQYFGPGTRLTVT.

The CDR3 reads CAWSGRHRDAFF. DNA for the CDR3: TGTGCCTGGAGTGGGCGCCACAGGGATGCTTTCTTT. This sequence joins TRBV30 and TRBJ1-1, with a tentative D call TRBD1 (6 bases). The CDR3 length is 12 residues. Trimming left V 1 base short and J 11 bases short, with 14 bases between. CDR1 is GTSNPN and CDR2 is SVGIG in the germline V gene (reference sequence).

This clonotype was detected ten times or more. This chain uses TRBV12-3 or TRBV12-4 with TRBJ2-2; 7 positions agree with TRBD1. Losses at the gene ends were 7 bases for V and 1 base for J; bases not matched to a gene: 12. The CDR3 runs to 17 residues. Here the CDR3 reads CASTQTGLLMNTGELFF. The CDR3 DNA sequence: TGTGCCAGCACCCAGACAGGGCTTCTGATGAACACCGGGGAGCTGTTTTTT.

This clonotype showed up just a few times. The chain combines TRBV29-1 with TRBJ1-2; D not resolved. Per germline, CDR1 SQVTM and CDR2 ANQGSEA. Trimming stripped 4 bases from V and 4 bases from J, with 16 bases between. The CDR3 length is 14 residues. Written as DNA, the CDR3 is TGCAGCGTTGGAGAATTGTACAGACCCTATGGCTACACCTTC. Protein: CSVGELYRPYGYTF.

The chain joins TRBV28 to TRBJ2-2, with 11 bases that match TRBD2. Trimming removed 6 bases from V and 4 bases from J; junction bases left unmatched: 7. CDR3 length: 16 amino acids. Per the germline V gene, CDR1 is MDHEN and CDR2 is SYDVKM. The CDR3 coding sequence is TGTGCCAGCAGCCCTCGACTAGCGGGACCCACCGGGGAGCTGTTTTTT. This encodes CASSPRLAGPTGELFF.

This chain joins TRBV7-9 and TRBJ2-1, with D maybe TRBD2 (6 bases). The CDR3 consists of 13 residues. Trimming took 5 bases from V and 6 from J, leaving 11 bases between them. Per the germline V gene, CDR1 is SEHNR and CDR2 is FQNEAQ (reference sequence). This CDR3 is CASSPGTRNEQFF. CDR3 DNA sequence: TGTGCCAGCAGCCCAGGGACTCGCAATGAGCAGTTCTTC.

This clonotype was recorded a few times. The genes are TRBV5-5 and TRBJ2-1; TRBD1 matches at 8 bases. With V trimmed by 4 bases and J by 10 bases, 10 bases remained unmatched. There are 14 residues in the CDR3. Looked up from germline, CDR1 is SGHKS and CDR2 is YYEKEE (reference sequence). CDR3 region: CASSTGQGFVEQFF. CDR3 DNA sequence: TGTGCCAGCAGCACCGGACAGGGTTTCGTAGAGCAGTTCTTC.

V gene TRBV28 combines with J gene TRBJ2-3; D ambiguous. CDR1 MDHEN and CDR2 SYDVKM come from the germline V gene. V was trimmed by 4 bases and J by 4 bases, leaving 6 bases between them. CDR3 length: 12 amino acids. CDR3: CASSSRSDTQYF. For the CDR3, the DNA is TGTGCCAGCAGTTCCCGATCAGATACGCAGTATTTT. Based on the CDR3 plus reference TRBV28 and TRBJ2-3, the full variable domain is DVKVTQSSRYLVKRTGEKVFLECVQDMDHENMFWYRQDPGLGLRLIYFSYDVKMKEKGDIPEGYSVSREKKERFSLILESASTNQTSMYLCASSSRSDTQYFGPGTRLTVL.

This clonotype was seen many times. The chain joins TRBV20-1 to TRBJ1-1, with 8 positions matching TRBD1. This CDR3 has 13 residues. Germline V gives CDR1 DFQATT, CDR2 SNEGSKA (reference sequence). V shed 4 bases, J shed 2 bases, and the junction held 3 bases outside the gene matches. CDR3 protein: CSAKDRANTEAFF. In nucleotides, the CDR3 is TGCAGTGCTAAGGACAGGGCCAACACTGAAGCTTTCTTT.

This sequence joins TRBV5-1 and TRBJ2-2; no definite D call. The CDR3 loop spans 15 amino acids. The V gene lost 4 bases and the J gene lost 0 bases, with 10 bases spanning the gap. Per the germline V gene, CDR1 is SGHRS and CDR2 is YFSETQ. The CDR3 coding sequence is TGCGCCAGCAGCGCTACCCACCCGAACACCGGGGAGCTGTTTTTT. This encodes CASSATHPNTGELFF. Using reference TRBV5-1 and TRBJ2-2 for the parts outside the CDR3, the full variable domain is KAGVTQTPRYLIKTRGQQVTLSCSPISGHRSVSWYQQTPGQGLQFLFEYFSETQRNKGNFPGRFSGRQFSNSRSEMNVSTLELGDSALYLCASSATHPNTGELFFGEGSRLTVL.

J is TRBJ2-1 and V is TRBV29-1; 7 bases fit TRBD1. The CDR3 has 14 amino acids. Per germline, CDR1 SQVTM and CDR2 ANQGSEA. J was trimmed by 4 bases and V by 3 bases; bases with no gene match: 6. The CDR3 DNA follows: TGCAGCGTTGAGAGAGGGGGCAGGTACAATGAGCAGTTCTTC. Translating gives CSVERGGRYNEQFF.

This clonotype was recorded at least ten times. V is TRBV5-4 and J is TRBJ1-1, with unresolved D. Germline V lookup: CDR1 SGHNT, CDR2 YYREEE (reference sequence). Trimming pared 1 base from V and 4 bases from J, leaving 11 bases between. The CDR3 is 14 amino acids. CDR3 amino acids: CASSLLSGGTEAFF. CDR3 coding DNA: TGTGCCAGCAGCTTGCTATCTGGAGGCACTGAAGCTTTCTTT.

This clonotype was observed at least ten times. The chain combines TRBV28 with TRBJ2-1; D unresolved. Germline V lookup: CDR1 MDHEN, CDR2 SYDVKM. The CDR3 totals 16 residues. Trimming cost V 1 base and J 0 bases, with 10 bases left between them. This CDR3 reads CASSLFPPSSYNEQFF. The CDR3 region has the DNA TGTGCCAGCAGTTTATTTCCTCCGAGCTCCTACAATGAGCAGTTCTTC.

The CDR3 is CASSTGYGTEAFF. CDR3 nucleotides: TGTGCCAGTAGTACAGGGTACGGCACTGAAGCTTTCTTT. The chain joins TRBV19 to TRBJ1-1; a possible D gene is TRBD1 (5 bases). V lost 4 bases to trimming and J lost 4 bases, with 10 bases between them. CDR1 LNHDA and CDR2 SQIVND come from the germline V gene (reference sequence). The CDR3 is made up of 13 amino acids.

The sample holds one count of this clonotype. The chain employs TRBV11-2 and TRBJ1-2, with 7 bases identical to TRBD1. Germline-derived CDR1 and CDR2 are SGHAT and FQNNGV. The CDR3 contains 15 residues. V shed 2 bases, J shed 6 bases, and the junction held 9 bases outside the gene matches. The CDR3 region is CASSLWDRNTNGYTF. The CDR3 coding sequence is TGTGCCAGCAGCTTATGGGACAGAAACACGAATGGCTACACCTTC.

This chain connects TRBV20-1 to TRBJ1-6; D gene unclear. CDR3 size: 10 residues. Trimming cost V 3 bases and J 13 bases, with 7 bases left between them. CDR1 DFQATT and CDR2 SNEGSKA come from the germline V gene (reference sequence). DNA of the CDR3: TGCAGTGCTAGCCCCCCCCCCCTCCACTTT. This gives the protein CSASPPPLHF.

Many counts were recorded for this clonotype. This chain uses TRBV11-2 with TRBJ1-1; D perhaps matches TRBD1 (6 bases). The CDR3 is 13 residues long. With 7 bases removed from V and 1 base from J, the gap between germline ends came to 10 bases. Germline CDR1 SGHAT, CDR2 FQNNGV. The CDR3 protein is CASTPQGNTEAFF. The CDR3 DNA follows: TGTGCCAGCACCCCACAGGGGAACACTGAAGCTTTCTTT.

This clonotype occurred many times. This chain joins TRBV6-1 and TRBJ2-1; possible D gene TRBD2, 6 bases. CDR3 size: 14 residues. The V and J ends lost 8 bases and 4 bases respectively, with 15 bases between them. Looked up from germline, CDR1 is MNHNS and CDR2 is SASEGT. As DNA, the CDR3 is TGTGCCAGCTTCCTAGCGAGGGGATACAATGAGCAGTTCTTC. Residues: CASFLARGYNEQFF.

The chain links TRBV4-1 to TRBJ2-1; possibly TRBD2 for D (7 bases). There are 14 residues in the CDR3. The germline gives CDR1 MGHRA, CDR2 YSYEKL. V was clipped by 5 bases and J by 7 bases, with 15 bases between them. CDR3 in DNA: TGCGCCAGCAGCTCTGGGGGGGCTGGGAATGAGCAGTTCTTC. This translates into CASSSGGAGNEQFF.

As for this clonotype: Possible read error: a much larger clone is one base away. This CDR3 is missing its conserved last phenylalanine or tryptophan, likely due to a read error. The chain carries TRBV2 and TRBJ1-1, with a possible D match to TRBD1 (6 bases). V was trimmed by 7 bases and J by 2 bases, leaving 14 bases between them. Per the germline V gene, CDR1 is SNHLY and CDR2 is FYNNEI. CDR3 length: 14 residues. The CDR3, as DNA: TGTGCCAGCATTGACCCGGACAGAAACACTGAAGCTTTCTCT. Translated: CASIDPDRNTEAFS.

To note about this clonotype: One end of the junction fails to match germline, which may point to a read error. The V gene is TRBV7-3, the J gene TRBJ1-2; a possible D gene is TRBD1 (5 bases). The V gene's germline CDR1 is SGHTA and CDR2 FQGTGA. The CDR3 consists of 14 residues. The DNA for the CDR3 is TGTGTCAGCAGCTTAGGCGTCCAGCAGGGCCCGTACACCTTC. This gives the protein CVSSLGVQQGPYTF.

Ten or more counts support this clonotype. This chain uses TRBV28 with TRBJ1-2, with unresolved D. CDR1 is MDHEN, CDR2 SYDVKM, per germline. The CDR3 extends over 12 amino acids. The V and J ends lost 2 bases and 3 bases respectively, with 4 bases between them. The CDR3 loop reads CASSLNYYGYTF. The CDR3 nucleotides read TGTGCCAGCAGTTTAAACTACTATGGCTACACCTTC.

About this clonotype itself: Here the CDR3 omits its conserved ending phenylalanine or tryptophan, so a read error is the likely source. The J gene is TRBJ1-3, the V gene TRBV2; 7 nucleotides align to TRBD1. In germline, CDR1 is SNHLY, CDR2 FYNNEI. CDR3 length: 16 residues. DNA for the CDR3: TGTGCCGGCAGTTGGTCCGGGACAGCGGATGGAAACACCATATATCTT. The encoded protein is CAGSWSGTADGNTIYL.